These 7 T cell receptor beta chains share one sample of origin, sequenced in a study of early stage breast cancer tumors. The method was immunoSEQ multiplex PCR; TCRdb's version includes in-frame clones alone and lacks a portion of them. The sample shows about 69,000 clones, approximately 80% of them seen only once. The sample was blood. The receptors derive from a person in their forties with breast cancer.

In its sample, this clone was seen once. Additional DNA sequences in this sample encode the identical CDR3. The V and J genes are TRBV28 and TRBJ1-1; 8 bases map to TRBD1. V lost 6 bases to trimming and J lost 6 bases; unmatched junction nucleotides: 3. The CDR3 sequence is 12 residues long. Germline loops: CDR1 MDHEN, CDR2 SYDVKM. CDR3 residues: CASSRQGPEAFF. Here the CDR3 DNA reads TGTGCCAGCAGCCGACAGGGGCCTGAAGCTTTCTTT.

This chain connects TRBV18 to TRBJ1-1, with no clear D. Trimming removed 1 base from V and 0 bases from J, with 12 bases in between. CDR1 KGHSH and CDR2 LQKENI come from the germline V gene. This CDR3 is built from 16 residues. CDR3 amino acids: CASSPLNSFLNTEAFF. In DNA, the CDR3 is TGTGCCAGCTCACCACTAAACAGTTTTTTGAACACTGAAGCTTTCTTT. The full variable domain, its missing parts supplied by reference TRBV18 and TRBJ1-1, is NAGVMQNPRHLVRRRGQEARLRCSPMKGHSHVYWYRQLPEEGLKFMVYLQKENIIDESGMPKERFSAEFPKEGPSILRIQQVVRGDSAAYFCASSPLNSFLNTEAFFGQGTRLTVV.

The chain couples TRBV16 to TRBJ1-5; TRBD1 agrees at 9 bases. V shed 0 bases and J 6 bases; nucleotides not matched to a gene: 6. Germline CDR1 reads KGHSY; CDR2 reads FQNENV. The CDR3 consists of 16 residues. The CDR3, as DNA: TGTGCCAGCAGCCAATCTGGGGGACAGGGTATTCAGCCCCAGCATTTT. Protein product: CASSQSGGQGIQPQHF.

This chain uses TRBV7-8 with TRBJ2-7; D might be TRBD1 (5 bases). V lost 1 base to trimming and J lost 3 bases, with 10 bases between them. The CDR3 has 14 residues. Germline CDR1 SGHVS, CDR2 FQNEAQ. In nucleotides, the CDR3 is TGTGCCAGCAGCTTAGGACAGAAAGTCTACGAGCAGTACTTC. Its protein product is CASSLGQKVYEQYF.

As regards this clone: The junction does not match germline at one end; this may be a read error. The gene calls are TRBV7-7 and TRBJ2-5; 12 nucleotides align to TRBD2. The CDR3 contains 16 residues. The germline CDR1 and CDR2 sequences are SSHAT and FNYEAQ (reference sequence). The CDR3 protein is CASSLAGLAGRETQYF. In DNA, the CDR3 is TGTGCTAGCAGCTTAGCAGGACTAGCGGGAAGAGAGACCCAGTACTTC.

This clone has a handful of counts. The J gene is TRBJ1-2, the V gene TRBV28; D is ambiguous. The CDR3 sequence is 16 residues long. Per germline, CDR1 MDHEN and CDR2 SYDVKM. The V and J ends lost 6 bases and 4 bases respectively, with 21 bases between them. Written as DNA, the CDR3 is TGTGCCAGCAGCCAATGGACCGATCTGCATCGCTATGGCTACACCTTC. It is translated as CASSQWTDLHRYGYTF.

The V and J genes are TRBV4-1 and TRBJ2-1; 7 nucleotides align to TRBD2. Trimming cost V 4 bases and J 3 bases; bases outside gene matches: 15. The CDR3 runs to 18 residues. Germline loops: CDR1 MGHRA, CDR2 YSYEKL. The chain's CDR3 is CASSPLSGGSVGYNEQFF. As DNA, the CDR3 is TGCGCCAGCAGCCCTCTCTCTGGCGGGAGCGTGGGCTACAATGAGCAGTTCTTC.